This record looks at one T cell receptor (beta chain) sequence and its context. No antigen is known for it. No base qualities exist here, and no much larger clone lies one base off it. The entry originates in a study of cytomegalovirus exposure and HLA in healthy donors (dated by TCRdb to 2016 to 2017). Background on the whole study: An earlier analysis of approximately 640 of the donors reported more than 250 Gb of sequence data and 117 million unique TCR beta sequences from about 179 million T cells. An early release that covered about 600 HLA-typed donors contained approximately 300 gigabases of sequencing data and about 93 million unique TCR sequences. Among the roughly 400 genotyped donors, 75% to 90% belonged to the genetic ancestry cluster associated with self-reported Caucasian donors. The aim of the study was to test whether cataloging public T cell receptors could identify signatures of past pathogen exposure. The study profiled the T cell repertoires of 500 to 800 subjects by immunosequencing and related them to cytomegalovirus serostatus. Besides the first cohort of roughly 700 subjects, a separate validation cohort made up of over a hundred different subjects was used. To predict cytomegalovirus infection status, the study combined high-throughput TCR immunosequencing, statistical association of individual TCRs with disease status, and machine learning. To study patterns of TCR occurrence, a later analysis re-analyzed previously published TCR beta repertoires from several hundred donors and added high-resolution HLA genotyping. The later analysis used no new phenotypic data to find candidate immune exposures, relying instead on TCR beta sequences and their occurrence across donors. In an earlier analysis of more than 550 of the donors, high-throughput TCR beta sequencing was used to judge whether each TCR beta V gene segment behaved as functional or pseudogenic. Donor age, sex, ethnicity and CMV serostatus were compiled together with the repertoire data. A later genetic analysis used genome-wide SNP genotypes for about 60% of the roughly 700 donors, treating that subset as a discovery cohort. All discovery cohort repertoires had been generated on a single sequencing platform. Class I and class II HLA loci were covered by the typing at four-digit resolution. The number of donors typed differed by locus, with roughly 620-630 for A, B, C, DRB1 and DQB1, more than 500 for DQA1, over 600 for DPA1, and some 450 for DPB1. Four or five DR-DQ haplotypes were handled as single units for association and clustering because linkage in the cohort was strong. On average, over 200,000 unique TCR beta nucleotide sequences were sequenced per donor among about 400 genotyped donors of the cohort, with roughly 20% of those sequences being non-productive.

The cohort comprised fewer than 700 healthy bone marrow donors. At the time of sampling, every cohort member was nominally healthy, though immune exposures that went unrecorded were likely present. The donor tested CMV seropositive and was one of the 289 seropositive cohort members. Every donor gave a peripheral blood sample, and the peripheral blood mononuclear cells from that sample were used for TCR beta sequencing. The Qiagen DNeasy Blood Extraction Kit was used to extract genomic DNA from the blood cell samples. Receptor amplification or capture employed the immunoSEQ multiplex PCR assay. For the multiplex PCR, a mixture combining 60 forward primers for TCR Vbeta segments and 13 reverse primers for TCR Jbeta segments was used. The CDR3 region of rearranged TCR beta genes was amplified from genomic DNA by a multiplex PCR assay. The amplified TCR beta libraries were sequenced on the Illumina HiSeq System as 87-base-pair reads. The paper's processing steps were these. A later analysis counted tens of millions of unique TCR beta chains across the 700 or so repertoires, and around 9.9 million of these chains were shared by at least two donors. Raw reads were error-corrected and collapsed into unique sequences with a nearest-neighbor algorithm that merged closely related sequences to remove PCR and sequencing errors. To assign V, D and J gene segments, CDR3 sequences were aligned to IMGT reference sequences. For a sequence to be retained, a match of at least six nucleotides to both a V gene segment and a J gene segment was required. A rearrangement was called productive if the CDR3 had no stop codons and remained in frame with V and J, and every other rearrangement was called non-productive. Following IMGT convention, CDR3 was defined as the stretch from the second conserved V-encoded cysteine to the conserved J-encoded phenylalanine. The earlier analysis of about 590 of the donors excluded sequences that lacked an unambiguous match to a single V gene segment. An earlier analysis of almost 600 of the donors classified V segments as functional when productive rearrangements were above 56.7% and as segregating when the standard deviation between donors was above 5%. A statistical classification framework was built to diagnose cytomegalovirus status from the catalog of TCR beta chain sequences. In a later analysis, TCR nucleotide sequences were compared against IMGT/GENE-DB human TR gene sequences so that V and J genes could be assigned. The TCRdist pipeline was used in a later analysis to assign CDR3 sequences and most-parsimonious VDJ recombination scenarios. In a later analysis, each TCR beta chain was defined by its CDR3 amino acid sequence together with its V-gene family, and reads lacking a unique V-gene family were excluded. In a later analysis, several hundred highly shared, low-generation-probability nucleotide sequences were removed to address suspected cross-contamination and a sequencing artifact. In a later analysis, a clonal expansion index for each public chain was calculated from normalized within-repertoire ranks of inferred template counts. Generation probabilities in a later analysis came from a VDJ recombination model fitted to out-of-frame rearrangements, and those results were checked against IGoR. In a later analysis, hypergeometric tests were used to score TCR-TCR, TCR-HLA and TCR-CMV co-occurrence, with a repertoire-size bias correction applied to TCR pairs. To estimate false discovery rates, a later analysis permuted the HLA or CMV assignments 20 times. In a later analysis, co-occurring TCRs were grouped using DBSCAN, and TCRdist sequence similarity was added for clustering within HLA-allele-positive subsets. For co-occurrence clustering, repertoires with fewer than 30,000 or more than 120,000 public chains were excluded, along with roughly 5 repertoires with anomalous nucleotide sharing. Entries here come from immuneACCESS through TCRdb and include only in-frame sequences with V and J called. Some clones fail to appear in such tables; in the studies checked, an unresolved V gene covers under half of the shortfall, and the cause of the remainder is unknown. The DNA was the basis for D and trimming; V, J and clone size are from that table. This sample lists about 210,000 clones; about four fifths were detected once. Of the sample, roughly a tenth falls within the top ten clones.

What the work shows at the level of the full study, not this receptor alone: In a later analysis, the rate of TCR association differed among HLA loci, with DRB1 alleles having the most associated TCRs and HLA-C alleles having the fewest. In the study, approximately 160 TCR beta chains were listed as associated with cytomegalovirus. According to a later analysis, parvovirus B19, influenza, CMV and Epstein-Barr virus appeared linked to several top co-occurrence clusters. Roughly 17 rarely observed V segments, including chromosome 9 orphons, were excluded from the earlier analysis of approximately 500 of the donors because counts were too low. Linkage disequilibrium might explain the correlated functional status among segregating V segments, but an unknown experimental factor could not be excluded. In an earlier analysis of 500 to 650 of the donors, most TCR beta V segments appeared in productive rearrangements about 87% or about 30% of the time, broadly matching IMGT annotations. In this cohort, only TCR beta chains were sequenced, and detectable features were limited by the absence of alpha or paired-chain data. In a later analysis, over 15,000 TCR beta sequences were associated with specific HLA alleles at a false discovery rate of 0.05. While some public TCRs were present in many individuals, most TCR sequences turned up only very rarely across donors. In a later analysis, most CMV-associated TCR beta chains were found to appear HLA-restricted, with HLA associations seemingly driven largely by CMV exposure. When HLA alleles, especially DR and DQ, strongly co-occurred, attributing TCR associations to individual alleles was difficult. In a later genetic analysis, a missense DCLRE1C variant was associated with V-gene and J-gene trimming of TCR beta chains, and the association was replicated in an independent cohort. A few of the identified cytomegalovirus-associated TCR beta chains were confirmed in vitro to be specific for cytomegalovirus antigens. The authors suggested that the approach could potentially be generalized to other disease states and immunological phenotypes. Compared with the 666-donor mean, donors in an Asian-associated ancestry cluster had fewer N-insertions in productive TCRs, according to a later genetic analysis. Because HLA typing was missing for some donors at each locus, association tests included only the typed subset. Because the 87-base-pair reads could not distinguish some IMGT-functional V segments, including TRBV6-2 and TRBV6-3, those segments were excluded. A cluster of highly shared sequence variants was judged likely to be a technical artifact of the sequencing pipeline. The classifier was reported to diagnose cytomegalovirus status with high specificity and sensitivity in both the original cohort and the validation cohort. A further reported finding was that TCR beta sequences accurately predicted the HLA-A and HLA-B alleles for most subjects in the first cohort. Sequencing depth was assumed to be roughly uniform across donors in the presence/absence analyses, though that assumption may not hold. CMV serostatus was the only immune exposure information available for the cohort. A later analysis found that HLA-associated TCR beta chains were more clonally expanded and had lower generation probabilities than equally common non-associated chains.

Trimming takes 4 bases from V and 0 bases from J, and the germline ends sit 18 bases apart. As encoded in the germline V gene, CDR1 is MNHNS while CDR2 is SASEGT. CDR3 length: 17 amino acids, cysteine to phenylalanine. The DNA shown is the 51-base CDR3, in frame from base 1. The TCR sequence derives from a woman aged 45-59 years in good health and CMV-seropositive. The sequenced sample consisted of PBMCs. The sequence joins TRBV6-1 to TRBJ1-1; perhaps TRBD1 is the D gene, with 6 bases matching. The nucleotide sequence reads TGTGCCAGCAGTGGGGGACATACCGCCTTCATGAACACTGAAGCTTTCTTT. It specifies CASSGGHTAFMNTEAFF.